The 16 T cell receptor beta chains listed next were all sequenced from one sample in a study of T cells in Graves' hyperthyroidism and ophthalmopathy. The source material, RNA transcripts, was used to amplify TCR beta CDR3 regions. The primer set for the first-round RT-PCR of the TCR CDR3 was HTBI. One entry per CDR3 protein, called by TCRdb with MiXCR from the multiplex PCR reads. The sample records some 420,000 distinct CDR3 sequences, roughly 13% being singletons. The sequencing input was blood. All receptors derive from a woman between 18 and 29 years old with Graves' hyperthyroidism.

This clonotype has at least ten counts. CDR3 coding DNA: TGTGCCAGCAGTTATAACCGGGACTCCGCGAGCGAGCAGTACTTC. Encoded protein: CASSYNRDSASEQYF. The rearrangement joins TRBV6-1 to TRBJ2-7; D is possibly TRBD2 (6 bases). Between the trimmed V and J ends, which lost 5 bases and 6 bases, there was a span of 20 bases. The CDR3 has 15 amino acids. Germline lookup yields CDR1 MNHNS and CDR2 SASEGT.

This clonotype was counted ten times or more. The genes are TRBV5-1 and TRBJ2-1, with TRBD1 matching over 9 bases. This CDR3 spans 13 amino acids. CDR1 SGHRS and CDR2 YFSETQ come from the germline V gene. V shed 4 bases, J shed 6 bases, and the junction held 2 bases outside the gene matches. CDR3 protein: CASSATGGNEQFF. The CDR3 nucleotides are TGCGCCAGCAGCGCGACAGGGGGCAATGAGCAGTTCTTC. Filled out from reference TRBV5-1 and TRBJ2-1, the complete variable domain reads KAGVTQTPRYLIKTRGQQVTLSCSPISGHRSVSWYQQTPGQGLQFLFEYFSETQRNKGNFPGRFSGRQFSNSRSEMNVSTLELGDSALYLCASSATGGNEQFFGPGTRLTVL.

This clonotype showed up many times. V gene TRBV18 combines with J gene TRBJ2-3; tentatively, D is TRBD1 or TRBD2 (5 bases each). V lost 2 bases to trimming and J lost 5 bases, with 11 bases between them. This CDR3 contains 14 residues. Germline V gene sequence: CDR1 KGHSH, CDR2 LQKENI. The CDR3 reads CASSPSGPRDTQYF. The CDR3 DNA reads TGTGCCAGCTCACCATCGGGACCAAGAGATACGCAGTATTTT. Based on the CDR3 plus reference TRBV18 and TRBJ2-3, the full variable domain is NAGVMQNPRHLVRRRGQEARLRCSPMKGHSHVYWYRQLPEEGLKFMVYLQKENIIDESGMPKERFSAEFPKEGPSILRIQQVVRGDSAAYFCASSPSGPRDTQYFGPGTRLTVL.

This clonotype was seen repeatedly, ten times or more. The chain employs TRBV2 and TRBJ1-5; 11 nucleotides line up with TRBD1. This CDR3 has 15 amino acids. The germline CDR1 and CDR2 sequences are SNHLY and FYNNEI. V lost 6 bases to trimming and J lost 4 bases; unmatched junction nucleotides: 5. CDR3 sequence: CASRGDRGENQPQHF. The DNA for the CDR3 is TGTGCCAGCAGGGGGGACAGGGGGGAAAATCAGCCCCAGCATTTT.

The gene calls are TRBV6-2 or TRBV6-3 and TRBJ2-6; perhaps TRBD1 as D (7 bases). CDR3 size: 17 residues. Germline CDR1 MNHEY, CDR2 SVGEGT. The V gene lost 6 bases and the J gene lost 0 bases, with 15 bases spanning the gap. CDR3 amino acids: CASSRGQGGSGANVLTF. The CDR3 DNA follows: TGTGCCAGCAGCCGGGGTCAGGGGGGCTCTGGGGCCAACGTCCTGACTTTC.

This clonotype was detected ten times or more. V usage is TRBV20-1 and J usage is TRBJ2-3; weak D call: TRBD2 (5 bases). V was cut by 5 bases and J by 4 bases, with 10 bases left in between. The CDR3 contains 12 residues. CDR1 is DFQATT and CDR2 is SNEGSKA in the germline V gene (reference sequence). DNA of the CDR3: TGCAGTGCTGGGGAGAGCGCAGATACGCAGTATTTT. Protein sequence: CSAGESADTQYF.

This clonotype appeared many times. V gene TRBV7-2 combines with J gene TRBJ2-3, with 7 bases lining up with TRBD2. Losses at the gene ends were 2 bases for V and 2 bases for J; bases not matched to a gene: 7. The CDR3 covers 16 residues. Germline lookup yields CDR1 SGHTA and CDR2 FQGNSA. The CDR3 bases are TGTGCCAGCAGCTTAAACCCGGGAGGACACACAGATACGCAGTATTTT. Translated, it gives CASSLNPGGHTDTQYF.

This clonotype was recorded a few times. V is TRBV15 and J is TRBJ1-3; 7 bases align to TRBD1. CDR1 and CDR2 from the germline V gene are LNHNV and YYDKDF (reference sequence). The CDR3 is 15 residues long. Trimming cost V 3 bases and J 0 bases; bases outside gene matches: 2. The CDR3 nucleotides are TGTGCCACCAGCAGGGACAGGCTCTCTGGAAACACCATATATTTT. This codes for CATSRDRLSGNTIYF.

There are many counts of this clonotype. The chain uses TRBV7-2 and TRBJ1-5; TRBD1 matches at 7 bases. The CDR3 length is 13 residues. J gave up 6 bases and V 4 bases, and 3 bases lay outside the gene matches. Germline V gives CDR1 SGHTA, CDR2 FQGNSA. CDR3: CASSSGQRQPQHF. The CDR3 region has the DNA TGTGCCAGCAGCTCGGGACAGCGTCAGCCCCAGCATTTT.

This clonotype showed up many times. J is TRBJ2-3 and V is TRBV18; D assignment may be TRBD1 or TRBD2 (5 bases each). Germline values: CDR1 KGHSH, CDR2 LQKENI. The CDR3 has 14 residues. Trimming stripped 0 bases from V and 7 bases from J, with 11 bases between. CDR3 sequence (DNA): TGTGCCAGCTCACCACCGACGGGACGATATACGCAGTATTTT. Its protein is CASSPPTGRYTQYF.

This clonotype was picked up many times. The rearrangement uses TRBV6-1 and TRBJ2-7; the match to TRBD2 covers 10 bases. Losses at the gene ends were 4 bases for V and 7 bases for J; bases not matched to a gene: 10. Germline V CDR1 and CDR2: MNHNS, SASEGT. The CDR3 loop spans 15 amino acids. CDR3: CASSGWLAGEGEQYF. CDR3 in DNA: TGTGCCAGCAGTGGATGGCTAGCGGGAGAGGGAGAGCAGTACTTC.

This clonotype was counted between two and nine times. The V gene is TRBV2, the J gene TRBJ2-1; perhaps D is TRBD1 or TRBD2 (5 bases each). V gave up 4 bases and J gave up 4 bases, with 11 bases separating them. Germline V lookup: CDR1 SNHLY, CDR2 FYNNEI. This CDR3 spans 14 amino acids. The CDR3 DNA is TGTGCCAGCAGTGTGGGACCCACTTACAATGAGCAGTTCTTC. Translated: CASSVGPTYNEQFF.

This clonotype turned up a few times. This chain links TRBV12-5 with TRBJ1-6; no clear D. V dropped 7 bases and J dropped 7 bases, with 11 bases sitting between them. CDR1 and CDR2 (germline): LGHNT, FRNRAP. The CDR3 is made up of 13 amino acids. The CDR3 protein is CASVWQLNSPLHF. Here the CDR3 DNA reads TGTGCTAGTGTCTGGCAGTTAAATTCACCCCTCCACTTT.

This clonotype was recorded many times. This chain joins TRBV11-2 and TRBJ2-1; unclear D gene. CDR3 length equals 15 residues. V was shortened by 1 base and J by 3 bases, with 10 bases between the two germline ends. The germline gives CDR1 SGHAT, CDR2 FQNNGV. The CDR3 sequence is CASSLGETGYNEQFF. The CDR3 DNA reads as TGTGCCAGCAGCTTAGGGGAAACGGGCTACAATGAGCAGTTCTTC.

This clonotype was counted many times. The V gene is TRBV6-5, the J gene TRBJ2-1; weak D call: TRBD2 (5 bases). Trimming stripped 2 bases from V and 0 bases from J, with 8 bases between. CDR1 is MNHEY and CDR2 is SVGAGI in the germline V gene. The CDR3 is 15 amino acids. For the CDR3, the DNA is TGTGCCAGCAGTTACAGAGGGAACTCCTACAATGAGCAGTTCTTC. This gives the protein CASSYRGNSYNEQFF.

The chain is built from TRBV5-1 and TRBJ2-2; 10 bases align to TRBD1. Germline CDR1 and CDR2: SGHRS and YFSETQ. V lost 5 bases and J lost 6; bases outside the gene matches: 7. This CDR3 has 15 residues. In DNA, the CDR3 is TGCGCCAGCAGTCAACGGGACAGGGGTCCCGGGGAGCTGTTTTTT. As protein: CASSQRDRGPGELFF.